The 29 T cell receptor beta chains presented below share a single source sample, sequenced in a study of post-analysis software for immune sequencing data. Study-level points and caveats: The five TRBV segments detected at higher frequency in patients than in controls included TRBV5-6, TRBV5-1 and TRBV20-1.

These receptors' antigens are unknown. Tagging with unique molecular identifiers was a feature of the TCR beta cDNA libraries. TCRdb redid the calling of the PCR reads with MiXCR, one entry per CDR3 protein. The sample contains some 700,000 distinct CDR3 sequences, approximately 59% of which appear only once. Material: blood. The source is a girl aged 2-10 years with multiple sclerosis.

The rearrangement uses TRBV5-1 and TRBJ2-1, with D uncertain. The ends were cut back, 2 bases at V and 0 bases at J, with 9 bases in the middle. The CDR3 has 15 amino acids. Germline CDR1 SGHRS, CDR2 YFSETQ. The CDR3 nucleotides read TGCGCCAGCAGCTTTCGTCTCAGCTCCTACAATGAGCAGTTCTTC. Translated: CASSFRLSSYNEQFF.

A note on this clonotype: Compared with germline, one end of the junction differs, possibly owing to a read error. V and J are TRBV12-3 or TRBV12-4 and TRBJ2-5, with a weak D call TRBD1 (5 bases). The CDR3 spans 16 residues. The CDR3 sequence is CASSPALQGRQETQYF. CDR3 nucleotides: TGTGCTAGCAGTCCCGCCCTTCAGGGTAGGCAAGAGACCCAGTACTTC.

About this clonotype itself: One end of the junction is discordant with germline, which a read error may explain. The rearrangement links TRBV11-1 to TRBJ2-1, with D possibly being TRBD2 (6 bases). The CDR3 length is 16 residues. From germline, CDR1 is SGHAT and CDR2 FQDESV (reference sequence). The CDR3 nucleotides are TGTGCCGGCAGCTTAACAGCTAGCGCATCAATCAATGAGCAGTTCTTC. Residues: CAGSLTASASINEQFF.

The chain uses TRBV20-1 and TRBJ2-3, with a weak D call TRBD2 (5 bases). From germline, CDR1 is DFQATT and CDR2 SNEGSKA (reference sequence). The CDR3 extends over 14 amino acids. V was trimmed by 0 bases and J by 4 bases, leaving 11 bases between them. Here the CDR3 reads CSARDPRGADTQYF. DNA for the CDR3: TGCAGTGCTAGAGATCCCCGGGGTGCAGATACGCAGTATTTT.

This chain links TRBV5-1 with TRBJ2-2; D call uncertain. The CDR3 is 14 residues long. V was cut by 2 bases and J by 1 base, with 6 bases left in between. Per the germline V gene, CDR1 is SGHRS and CDR2 is YFSETQ. In DNA form, the CDR3 reads TGCGCCAGCAGCTTCATAGGGAACACCGGGGAGCTGTTTTTT. Translating gives CASSFIGNTGELFF. Full variable domain (remainder filled in from reference TRBV5-1 and TRBJ2-2): KAGVTQTPRYLIKTRGQQVTLSCSPISGHRSVSWYQQTPGQGLQFLFEYFSETQRNKGNFPGRFSGRQFSNSRSEMNVSTLELGDSALYLCASSFIGNTGELFFGEGSRLTVL.

The V gene is TRBV28, the J gene TRBJ2-5, with TRBD2 identical over 10 bases. Judging by the DNA end, TRBJ2-7 fits better; the J call may be wrong. There are 15 residues in the CDR3. Germline CDR1 reads MDHEN; CDR2 reads SYDVKM. CDR3 region: CASITGLAGVYEQYF. CDR3 in DNA: TGTGCCAGCATCACAGGGCTAGCGGGAGTGTACGAGCAGTACTTC.

In its sample, this clonotype was seen a few times. V gene TRBV6-5 combines with J gene TRBJ1-1; 9 bases map to TRBD1. Unmatched junction bases numbered 3, after V lost 0 bases and J lost 4 bases. The CDR3 extends over 15 amino acids. The germline V gene encodes CDR1 MNHEY and CDR2 SVGAGI. CDR3 loop: CASSYSGTGFTEAFF. CDR3 nucleotides: TGTGCCAGCAGTTACTCCGGGACAGGGTTCACTGAAGCTTTCTTT.

This CDR3 reads CASSRKAPSYNEQFF. In DNA form, the CDR3 reads TGTGCCAGCAGTCGAAAGGCACCTTCCTACAATGAGCAGTTCTTC. V is TRBV12-3 or TRBV12-4 and J is TRBJ2-1; D is unclear. CDR3 size: 15 residues. Trimming shortened V by 5 bases and J by 1 base, and 12 bases separated the two germline ends.

The chain couples TRBV12-3 or TRBV12-4 to TRBJ2-1; D remains ambiguous. Trimming took 4 bases from V and 5 from J, leaving 24 bases between them. CDR3 size: 18 residues. CDR3 sequence (DNA): TGTGCCAGCAGTTCGAGAGCACGTAGTGATCCCGCGAACAATGAGCAGTTCTTC. Its protein is CASSSRARSDPANNEQFF.

This clonotype has only a few counts. The chain recombines TRBV5-1 with TRBJ2-5; D not resolved. Matching the DNA end better, TRBJ2-7 makes the J call doubtful. The germline V gene has CDR1 SGHRS and CDR2 YFSETQ. CDR3 length: 13 residues. The CDR3 spells CASGGNRPNEQYF. The CDR3 region has the DNA TGCGCCAGCGGTGGAAATAGGCCCAACGAGCAGTACTTC.

This clonotype was seen a few times. Here the CDR3 DNA reads TGTGCCAGCAGGCCTCAGGAGAACACTGAAGCTTTCTTT. Residues: CASRPQENTEAFF. The J gene is TRBJ1-1, the V gene TRBV27; D remains ambiguous. This CDR3 contains 13 residues. Germline CDR1 MNHEY, CDR2 SMNVEV (reference sequence). The V and J ends lost 6 bases and 1 base respectively, with 9 bases between them.

V and J are TRBV28 and TRBJ2-5; the match to TRBD1 covers 7 bases. This CDR3 region has 16 residues. The ends lost 6 bases at V and 6 bases at J; junction bases unmatched: 16. Per germline, CDR1 MDHEN and CDR2 SYDVKM. The CDR3 sequence is CASSSLRGIRVKTQYF. The CDR3 DNA sequence: TGTGCCAGCAGCTCCCTCAGGGGGATTAGGGTGAAGACCCAGTACTTC.

The gene calls are TRBV24-1 and TRBJ2-3; D may correspond to TRBD1 or TRBD2 (5 bases each). Germline values: CDR1 KGHDR, CDR2 SFDVKD. The CDR3 length is 14 residues. The ends were cut back, 3 bases at V and 6 bases at J, with 12 bases in the middle. The DNA of the CDR3 is TGTGCCACCAGTGATGACTACGAGGGGGATACGCAGTATTTT. Residues: CATSDDYEGDTQYF.

The chain carries TRBV2 and TRBJ2-1, with a possible D match to TRBD2 (7 bases). Trimming took 4 bases from V and 8 from J, leaving 18 bases between them. This CDR3 is 15 amino acids long. Germline values: CDR1 SNHLY, CDR2 FYNNEI. DNA of the CDR3: TGTGCCAGCAGTGGTCGGCTAGCGGAGGGGGATGAGCAGTTCTTC. It translates to CASSGRLAEGDEQFF.

The chain recombines TRBV28 with TRBJ1-2; the D is unclear. Trimming stripped 1 base from V and 6 bases from J, with 27 bases between. The CDR3 runs to 19 residues. Germline loops: CDR1 MDHEN, CDR2 SYDVKM. In DNA form, the CDR3 reads TGTGCCAGCAGTTTATTTGCGGTGTGGGGTCCCACCCCCTTTGATGGCTACACCTTC. Encoded protein: CASSLFAVWGPTPFDGYTF.

The table lists this clonotype with many counts. The V call is TRBV5-1, the J call TRBJ2-5; D remains ambiguous. Looked up from germline, CDR1 is SGHRS and CDR2 is YFSETQ. The CDR3 extends over 12 amino acids. V lost 0 bases to trimming and J lost 3 bases, with 3 bases between them. The CDR3 here is CASSLVEETQYF. The DNA of the CDR3 is TGCGCCAGCAGCTTGGTAGAAGAGACCCAGTACTTC. Complete variable domain (other parts from reference TRBV5-1 and TRBJ2-5): KAGVTQTPRYLIKTRGQQVTLSCSPISGHRSVSWYQQTPGQGLQFLFEYFSETQRNKGNFPGRFSGRQFSNSRSEMNVSTLELGDSALYLCASSLVEETQYFGPGTRLLVL.

In this sample, this clonotype turned up many times. The chain employs TRBV4-2 and TRBJ2-5; 9 nucleotides line up with TRBD2. CDR1 is LGHNA and CDR2 is YNFKEQ in the germline V gene. Trimming at V came to 4 bases and at J to 4 bases, leaving 4 bases not matched to a gene. The CDR3 contains 14 residues. Here the CDR3 reads CASSLRGGGETQYF. DNA for the CDR3: TGTGCCAGCAGCCTGCGGGGGGGCGGAGAGACCCAGTACTTC.

The rearrangement joins TRBV14 to TRBJ2-1, with D maybe TRBD1 (6 bases). This CDR3 has 13 residues. Looked up from germline, CDR1 is SGHDN and CDR2 is FVKESK. V lost 4 bases and J lost 10, with 14 bases in between. CDR3 in amino acids: CASSRAGDREQFF. CDR3 nucleotides: TGTGCCAGCAGCCGGGCAGGGGATAGGGAGCAGTTCTTC. Based on the CDR3 plus reference TRBV14 and TRBJ2-1, the full variable domain is EAGVTQFPSHSVIEKGQTVTLRCDPISGHDNLYWYRRVMGKEIKFLLHFVKESKQDESGMPNNRFLAERTGGTYSTLKVQPAELEDSGVYFCASSRAGDREQFFGPGTRLTVL.

The chain has TRBV15 and TRBJ2-3; D gene ambiguous. CDR3 size: 14 residues. The germline V gene encodes CDR1 LNHNV and CDR2 YYDKDF (reference sequence). V lost 3 bases and J 2 bases, leaving 9 bases between the germline ends. CDR3 bases: TGTGCCACCAGCAGGCTGGGCGTCACAGATACGCAGTATTTT. Protein sequence: CATSRLGVTDTQYF.

This chain connects TRBV15 to TRBJ2-1, with 7 bases matching TRBD2. Trimming removed 0 bases from V and 7 bases from J; junction bases left unmatched: 15. Germline V gives CDR1 LNHNV, CDR2 YYDKDF (reference sequence). This CDR3 is 18 amino acids long. CDR3 loop: CATSRERTLAVTSNEQFF. The DNA of the CDR3 is TGTGCCACCAGCAGAGAGAGAACCCTAGCGGTTACCTCTAATGAGCAGTTCTTC.

This clonotype was counted only a few times. The chain is built from TRBV25-1 and TRBJ2-7; weak D call: TRBD2 (6 bases). Germline assignment: CDR1 MGHDK and CDR2 SYGVNS. Trimming cost V 1 base and J 1 base, with 11 bases left between them. The CDR3 covers 15 residues. The CDR3 region has the DNA TGTGCCAGCAGTGAATCGACTAGATTATCCTACGAGCAGTACTTC. Its translation is CASSESTRLSYEQYF.

V and J are TRBV20-1 and TRBJ2-5, with 8 bases lining up with TRBD1. Trimming cost V 2 bases and J 5 bases; bases outside gene matches: 1. The CDR3 runs to 12 residues. Germline V gene sequence: CDR1 DFQATT, CDR2 SNEGSKA (reference sequence). CDR3 DNA: TGCAGTGCTAGACGACAGGGGGAGACCCAGTACTTC. It encodes CSARRQGETQYF.

V and J are TRBV7-9 and TRBJ2-1, with TRBD2 matching over 8 bases. Per germline, CDR1 SEHNR and CDR2 FQNEAQ (reference sequence). Unmatched junction bases numbered 9, after V lost 11 bases and J lost 6 bases. The CDR3 runs 13 residues. CDR3 region: CAGAGAGGNEQFF. Written as DNA, the CDR3 is TGTGCCGGAGCGGGGGCCGGGGGCAATGAGCAGTTCTTC.

This rearrangement joins TRBV6-6 to TRBJ2-1, with TRBD2 identical over 11 bases. J gave up 8 bases and V 6 bases, and 3 bases lay outside the gene matches. Germline V gene data show CDR1 as MNHNY and CDR2 as SVGAGI (reference sequence). CDR3 length: 13 residues. The CDR3 loop reads CASRGTSGDEQFF. The CDR3 nucleotides read TGTGCCAGCAGGGGGACTAGCGGTGATGAGCAGTTCTTC.

V gene TRBV9 combines with J gene TRBJ2-1; 9 bases map to TRBD2. The length of the CDR3 is 16 residues. The germline CDR1 and CDR2 sequences are SGDLS and YYNGEE. After removal of 0 bases from V and 7 bases from J, the junction contained 8 bases not matched to a gene. CDR3 sequence (DNA): TGTGCCAGCAGCGTAGGGGCTAGCGGGGATTGGAATGAGCAGTTCTTC. It specifies CASSVGASGDWNEQFF.

This clonotype was seen a few times. The chain links TRBV28 to TRBJ1-4; unclear D gene. CDR1 is MDHEN, CDR2 SYDVKM, per germline. With 5 bases removed from V and 2 bases from J, the gap between germline ends came to 15 bases. This CDR3 is 16 amino acids long. This CDR3 is CASSPGQISTNEKLFF. In DNA, the CDR3 is TGTGCCAGCAGTCCCGGCCAGATTAGCACTAATGAAAAACTGTTTTTT.

This clonotype was picked up a small number of times. DNA for the CDR3: TGTGCCAGCAGTTACGACCCTTCCTACAATGAGCAGTTCTTC. This codes for CASSYDPSYNEQFF. J is TRBJ2-1 and V is TRBV6-5; D is unresolved. The CDR3 consists of 14 residues. V was trimmed by 2 bases and J by 1 base, leaving 6 bases between them. Germline CDR1 is MNHEY and CDR2 is SVGAGI.

The chain employs TRBV11-2 and TRBJ2-7; no reliable D call. Looked up from germline, CDR1 is SGHAT and CDR2 is FQNNGV. Trimming cost V 0 bases and J 3 bases, with 9 bases left between them. The CDR3 spans 14 residues. The CDR3 region is CASSLDLTLYEQYF. In DNA, the CDR3 is TGTGCCAGCAGCTTAGACCTGACGCTCTACGAGCAGTACTTC.

This clonotype was seen only once. This chain connects TRBV6-5 to TRBJ2-7, with 7 nucleotides matching TRBD1. The CDR3 covers 17 residues. The germline V gene has CDR1 MNHEY and CDR2 SVGAGI. The V gene end was trimmed by 0 bases and the J gene end by 1 base; junction bases not matched to a gene: 9. CDR3 nucleotides: TGTGCCAGCAGTTACTCCGATTGGGAACAGGGGTCCTACGAGCAGTACTTC. Protein product: CASSYSDWEQGSYEQYF.